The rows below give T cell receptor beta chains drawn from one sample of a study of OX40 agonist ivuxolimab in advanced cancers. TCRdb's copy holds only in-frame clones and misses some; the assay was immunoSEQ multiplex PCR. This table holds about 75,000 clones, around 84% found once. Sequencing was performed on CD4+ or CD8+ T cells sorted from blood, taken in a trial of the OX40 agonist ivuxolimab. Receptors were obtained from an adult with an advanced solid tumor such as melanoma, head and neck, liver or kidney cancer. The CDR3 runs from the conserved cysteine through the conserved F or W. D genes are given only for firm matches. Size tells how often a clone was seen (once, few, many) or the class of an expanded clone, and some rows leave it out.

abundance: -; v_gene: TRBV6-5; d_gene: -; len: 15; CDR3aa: CASSYSSGGNYGYTF
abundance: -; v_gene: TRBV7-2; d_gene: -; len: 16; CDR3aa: CASSREPGLNTGELFF
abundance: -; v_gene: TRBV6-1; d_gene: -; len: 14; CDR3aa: CASSEGNTGNTIYF
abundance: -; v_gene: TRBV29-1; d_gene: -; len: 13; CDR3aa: CSVEGRFTETQYF
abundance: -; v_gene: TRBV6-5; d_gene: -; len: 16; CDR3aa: CASSYSTSGSSYEQYF
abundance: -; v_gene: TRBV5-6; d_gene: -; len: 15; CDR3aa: CASSVGTLLYNKQFF
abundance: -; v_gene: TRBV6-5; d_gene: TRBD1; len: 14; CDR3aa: CASSPRAGGEKLFF
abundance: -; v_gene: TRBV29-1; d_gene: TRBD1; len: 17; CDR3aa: CSVKGDRGNGDQETQYF
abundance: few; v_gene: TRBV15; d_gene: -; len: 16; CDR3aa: CATSRAWGRGGQPQHF
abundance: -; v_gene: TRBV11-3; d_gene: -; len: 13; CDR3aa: CASSQRVQETQYF
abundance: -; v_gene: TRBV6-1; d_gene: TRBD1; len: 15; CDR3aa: CASRVIQGESQPQHF
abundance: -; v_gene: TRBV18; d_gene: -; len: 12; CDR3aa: CASSPQSYEQYF
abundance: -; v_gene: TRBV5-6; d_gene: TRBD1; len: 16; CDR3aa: CASSLVGDRDRTEAFF
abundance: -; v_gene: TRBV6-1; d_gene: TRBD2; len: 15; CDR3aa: CASSGTSGRFDEQYF
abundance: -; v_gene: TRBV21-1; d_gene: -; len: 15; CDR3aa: CASSKDRANTGELFF
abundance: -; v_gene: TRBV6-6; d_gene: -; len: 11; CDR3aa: CASSWGDEQYF
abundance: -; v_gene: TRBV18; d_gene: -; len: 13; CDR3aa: CASSPPGRNEQFF
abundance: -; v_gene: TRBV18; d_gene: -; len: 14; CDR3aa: CASSGTALSYEQYF
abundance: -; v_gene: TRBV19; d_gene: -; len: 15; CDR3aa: CASSNSGRPDEKLFF
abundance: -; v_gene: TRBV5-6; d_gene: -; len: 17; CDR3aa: CASSFPRQLGGDEKLFF
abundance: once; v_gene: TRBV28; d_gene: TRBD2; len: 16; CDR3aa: CASCRAGGPGSYEQYF
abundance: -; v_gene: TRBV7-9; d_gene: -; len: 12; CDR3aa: CASSLAGSSEFF
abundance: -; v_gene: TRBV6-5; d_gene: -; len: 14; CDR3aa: CASSYFRDTPEQYF
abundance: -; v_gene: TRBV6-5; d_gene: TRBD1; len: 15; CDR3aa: CASSHDRGLGTEAFF
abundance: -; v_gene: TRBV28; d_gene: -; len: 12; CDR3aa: CASSFPRATQYF
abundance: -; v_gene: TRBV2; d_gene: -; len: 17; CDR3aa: CASSYDHTELGNTEAFF
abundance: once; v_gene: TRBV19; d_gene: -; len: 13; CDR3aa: CATSRENNQPQHF
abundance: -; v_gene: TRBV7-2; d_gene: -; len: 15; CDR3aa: CASSSGTLSSYEQYF
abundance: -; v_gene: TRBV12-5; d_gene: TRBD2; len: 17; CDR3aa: CASGLVLGTSGTVAQYF
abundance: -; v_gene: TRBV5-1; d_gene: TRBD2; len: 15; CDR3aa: CASSSGTRSDNEQFF
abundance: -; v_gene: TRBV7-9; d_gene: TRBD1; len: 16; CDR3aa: CASRIPTGGVDNEQFF
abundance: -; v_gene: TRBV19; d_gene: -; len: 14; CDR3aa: CASSPLWGPGELFF
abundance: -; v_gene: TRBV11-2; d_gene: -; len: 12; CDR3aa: CASSPTTDTQYF
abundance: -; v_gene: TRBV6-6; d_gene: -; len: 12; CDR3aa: CASKRLNTEAFF
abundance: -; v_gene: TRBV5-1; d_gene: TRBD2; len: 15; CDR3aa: CASTPVAGGTDTQYF
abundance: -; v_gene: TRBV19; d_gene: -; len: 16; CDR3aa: CASTPRSGGAGLEQFF
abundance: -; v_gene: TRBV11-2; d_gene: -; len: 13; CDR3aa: CASKGEDNEKLFF
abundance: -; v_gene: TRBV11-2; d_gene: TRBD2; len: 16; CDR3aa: CASSSTSGRWSDTQYF
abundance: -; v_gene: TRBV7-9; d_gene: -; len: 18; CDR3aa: CASSLGTAQRRGTDTQYF
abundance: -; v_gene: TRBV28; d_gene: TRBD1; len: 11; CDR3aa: CASTGARGRSF
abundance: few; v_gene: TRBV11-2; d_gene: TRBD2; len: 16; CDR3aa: CASSLDLASGTGELFF
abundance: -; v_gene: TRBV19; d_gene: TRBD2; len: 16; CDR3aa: CASSMGGGRAGNEQFF
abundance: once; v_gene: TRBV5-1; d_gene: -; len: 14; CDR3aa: CASSLDQGPGELFF
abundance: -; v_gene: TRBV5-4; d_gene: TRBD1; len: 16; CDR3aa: CASSLGDRAVIYEQYF
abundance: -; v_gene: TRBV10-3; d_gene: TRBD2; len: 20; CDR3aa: CAISEPKGASGRAYTDTQYF
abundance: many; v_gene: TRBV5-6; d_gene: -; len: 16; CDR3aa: CASSQDGTSNTGELFF
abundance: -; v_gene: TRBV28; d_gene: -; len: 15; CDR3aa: CASRTTGVRGWQAFF
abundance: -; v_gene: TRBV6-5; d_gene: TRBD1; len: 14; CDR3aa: CASANRGRGKGYTF
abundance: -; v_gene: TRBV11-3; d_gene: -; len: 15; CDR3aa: CASSLWGEVTDTQYF
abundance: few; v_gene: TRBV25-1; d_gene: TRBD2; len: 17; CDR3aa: CASSEAVTGGSSETQYF
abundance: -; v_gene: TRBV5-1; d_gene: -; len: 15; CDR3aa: CASSGPEGAGETQYF
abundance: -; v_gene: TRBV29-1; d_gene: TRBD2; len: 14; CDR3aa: CSVEDSGSSYEQYF
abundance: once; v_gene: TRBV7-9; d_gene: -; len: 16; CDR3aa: CASSLAILPGSYEQYF
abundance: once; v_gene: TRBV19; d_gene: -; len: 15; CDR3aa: CASSDRRSSYNEQFF
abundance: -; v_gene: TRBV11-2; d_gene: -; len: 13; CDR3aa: CASSLEIAIEQYF
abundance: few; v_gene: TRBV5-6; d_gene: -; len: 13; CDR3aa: CASSLGLNTEAFF
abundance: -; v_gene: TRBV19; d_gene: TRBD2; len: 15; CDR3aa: CARTKLAGVQETQYF